The 22 T cell receptor beta chains presented below share a single source sample, sequenced in a study of response to subunit inactivated influenza vaccine. TCRdb reprocessed the RT-PCR reads with MiXCR, giving one entry per CDR3 protein. Among a few hundred thousand distinct CDR3 sequences, 7.2% were seen once, and the ten largest hold around 13%. The sequenced sample was PBMCs from blood, obtained less than 30 months after vaccination. These receptors were obtained from a man aged 50 to 75 who received an inactivated influenza vaccine.

This clonotype occurred many times. The V and J genes are TRBV14 and TRBJ2-1; 8 nucleotides match TRBD2. Trimming at V came to 0 bases and at J to 6 bases, leaving 7 bases not matched to a gene. CDR1 is SGHDN and CDR2 is FVKESK in the germline V gene. The CDR3 loop spans 16 amino acids. The CDR3 nucleotides read TGTGCCAGCAGCCAAGATCGCGGGGGGAGAGGCAATGAGCAGTTCTTC. Its protein is CASSQDRGGRGNEQFF. The variable domain in full, with the rest retrieved from reference TRBV14 and TRBJ2-1, is EAGVTQFPSHSVIEKGQTVTLRCDPISGHDNLYWYRRVMGKEIKFLLHFVKESKQDESGMPNNRFLAERTGGTYSTLKVQPAELEDSGVYFCASSQDRGGRGNEQFFGPGTRLTVL.

The chain combines TRBV6-1 with TRBJ2-7; 7 bases line up with TRBD1. Per the germline V gene, CDR1 is MNHNS and CDR2 is SASEGT. The CDR3 length is 14 residues. Trimming at V came to 6 bases and at J to 3 bases, leaving 8 bases not matched to a gene. Written as DNA, the CDR3 is TGTGCCAGCAGCCACCGGGACAGACACTACGAGCAGTACTTC. It encodes CASSHRDRHYEQYF.

This chain links TRBV12-3 or TRBV12-4 with TRBJ2-2; TRBD1 agrees at 8 bases. This CDR3 comprises 15 residues. With V trimmed by 2 bases and J by 4 bases, 3 bases remained unmatched. The DNA for the CDR3 is TGTGCCAGCAGTTTAAGCACAGGGGGCACCGGGGAGCTGTTTTTT. Translated, it gives CASSLSTGGTGELFF.

This clonotype was seen once. A much more abundant neighbour one base away suggests this may be a read error. Given the absence of the conserved phenylalanine or tryptophan at the CDR3 end, a read error is likely. CDR3 residues: CASSFGAGMAYGYTI. Here the CDR3 DNA reads TGTGCCAGCAGTTTCGGCGCAGGGATGGCCTATGGCTACACCATC. The chain links TRBV28 to TRBJ1-2; D might be TRBD1 (5 bases). Deletions cut 3 bases from V and 4 bases from J, with 15 bases between. From germline, CDR1 is MDHEN and CDR2 SYDVKM. This CDR3 contains 15 residues.

A few counts support this clonotype. This chain uses TRBV11-2 with TRBJ2-7; maybe TRBD1 (6 bases). This CDR3 comprises 16 residues. The V gene's germline CDR1 is SGHAT and CDR2 FQNNGV. V was cut by 5 bases and J by 1 base, with 18 bases left in between. The CDR3 is CASSRAPRDTSYEQYF. CDR3 nucleotides: TGTGCCAGCAGCCGAGCCCCCCGGGACACTTCCTACGAGCAGTACTTC.

The CDR3 protein is CASSQGMGGELFF. In DNA, the CDR3 is TGTGCCAGCAGTCAGGGCATGGGCGGGGAGCTGTTTTTT. The chain uses TRBV25-1 and TRBJ2-2; maybe TRBD1 (5 bases). Trimming took off 5 bases at V and 7 bases at J, with 11 bases between the two ends. CDR3 length equals 13 residues. CDR1 and CDR2 (germline): MGHDK, SYGVNS.

This clonotype was picked up many times. The genes are TRBV9 and TRBJ1-1; D is uncertain. The CDR3 runs to 13 residues. CDR1 is SGDLS and CDR2 is YYNGEE in the germline V gene. V was clipped by 0 bases and J by 1 base, with 4 bases between them. The CDR3 coding sequence is TGTGCCAGCAGCGTAGAGGGGAACACTGAAGCTTTCTTT. Amino acid sequence: CASSVEGNTEAFF.

There are a few counts of this clonotype. The chain carries TRBV5-1 and TRBJ2-7, with D perhaps assigned TRBD1 or TRBD2 (5 bases each). The CDR3 has 15 amino acids. Per germline, CDR1 SGHRS and CDR2 YFSETQ. V dropped 0 bases and J dropped 2 bases, with 12 bases sitting between them. DNA for the CDR3: TGCGCCAGCAGCTTGGACGGGACGGTAACCTACGAGCAGTACTTC. This encodes CASSLDGTVTYEQYF.

This clonotype was counted at least ten times. V usage is TRBV4-2 and J usage is TRBJ1-4; 10 nucleotides line up with TRBD1. Germline loops: CDR1 LGHNA, CDR2 YNFKEQ. This CDR3 is built from 15 residues. V shed 5 bases, J shed 7 bases, and the junction held 7 bases outside the gene matches. In DNA, the CDR3 is TGTGCCAGCAGCTCCCGACAGGGGGCGGGTGAAAAACTGTTTTTT. It is translated as CASSSRQGAGEKLFF.

This clonotype was observed many times. The chain carries TRBV10-3 and TRBJ1-2; TRBD1 matches at 7 bases. This CDR3 comprises 14 residues. Germline V gene data show CDR1 as ENHRY and CDR2 as SYGVKD. The J segment lost 6 bases and the V segment lost 5 bases, leaving 9 bases of the junction unmatched. The DNA for the CDR3 is TGTGCCATCAGTCCCGGACAGGTCTCCGATGGCTACACCTTC. It translates to CAISPGQVSDGYTF.

The chain links TRBV20-1 to TRBJ2-1, with TRBD2 as a possible D gene (5 bases). Trimming cost V 3 bases and J 3 bases, with 9 bases left between them. CDR3 size: 13 residues. The germline V gene has CDR1 DFQATT and CDR2 SNEGSKA (reference sequence). CDR3 coding DNA: TGCAGTGCTAGGCGGGCCCTCTACAATGAGCAGTTCTTC. Its translation: CSARRALYNEQFF.

V and J are TRBV4-3 and TRBJ2-1, with D perhaps TRBD2 (5 bases). The CDR3 extends over 15 amino acids. Trimming removed 0 bases at V and 9 bases at J, with 15 bases between. CDR1 is LGHNA, CDR2 YSLEER, per germline. The CDR3 loop is CASSQDWRIVGEQFF. The CDR3 DNA reads TGCGCCAGCAGCCAAGATTGGAGGATTGTAGGTGAGCAGTTCTTC.

The V and J genes are TRBV4-1 and TRBJ2-7; TRBD2 matches at 11 bases. This CDR3 is built from 17 residues. CDR1 is MGHRA, CDR2 YSYEKL, per germline. V trimming: 4 bases; J trimming: 0 bases; junction bases outside the gene matches: 8. CDR3 in amino acids: CASSRGLAGGSSYEQYF. In DNA form, the CDR3 reads TGCGCCAGCAGCCGCGGATTAGCGGGAGGGAGCTCCTACGAGCAGTACTTC.

This clonotype was seen ten or more times. The gene calls are TRBV5-1 and TRBJ1-4, with a possible D match to TRBD1 (5 bases). V dropped 4 bases and J dropped 0 bases, with 10 bases sitting between them. Germline V gene sequence: CDR1 SGHRS, CDR2 YFSETQ. This CDR3 has 15 amino acids. CDR3 in amino acids: CASSPGSATNEKLFF. The CDR3 region has the DNA TGCGCCAGCAGCCCAGGGTCCGCAACTAATGAAAAACTGTTTTTT.

This clonotype appeared many times. V gene TRBV27 combines with J gene TRBJ2-7; the match to TRBD1 covers 7 bases. Trimming removed 5 bases from V and 5 bases from J; junction bases left unmatched: 12. Germline loops: CDR1 MNHEY, CDR2 SMNVEV (reference sequence). The CDR3 is 15 residues long. CDR3 sequence: CASSHPKTGSDEQYF. The CDR3 DNA reads TGTGCCAGCAGTCACCCTAAGACAGGGTCGGACGAGCAGTACTTC.

The chain has TRBV25-1 and TRBJ1-5; no firm D call. The CDR3 has 14 amino acids. Germline assignment: CDR1 MGHDK and CDR2 SYGVNS. The V end was cut by 3 bases, the J end by 2 bases, with 8 bases between. CDR3 coding DNA: TGTGCCAGCAGTGAGGTCGGGGGCAATCAGCCCCAGCATTTT. Its protein is CASSEVGGNQPQHF.

The chain uses TRBV30 and TRBJ2-3; 7 nucleotides align to TRBD2. The CDR3 loop spans 14 amino acids. The ends lost 4 bases at V and 1 base at J; junction bases unmatched: 5. Germline CDR1 reads GTSNPN; CDR2 reads SVGIG (reference sequence). The CDR3 protein is CAWIPSGGTDTQYF. For the CDR3, the DNA is TGTGCCTGGATCCCCAGCGGGGGCACAGATACGCAGTATTTT.

The sample holds many counts of this clonotype. The chain has TRBV10-3 and TRBJ2-3; unclear D gene. V gave up 3 bases and J gave up 3 bases, with 16 bases separating them. CDR3 size: 16 residues. The germline gives CDR1 ENHRY, CDR2 SYGVKD. CDR3 sequence (DNA): TGTGCCATCAGTGAATTCGTGGGTAGCAAAACAGATACGCAGTATTTT. This encodes CAISEFVGSKTDTQYF.

The chain joins TRBV27 to TRBJ2-5; D is possibly TRBD1 (6 bases). Trimming left V 3 bases short and J 3 bases short, with 11 bases between. This CDR3 spans 14 amino acids. Germline V gene lookup returns CDR1 MNHEY and CDR2 SMNVEV (reference sequence). In DNA, the CDR3 is TGTGCCAGCAGTTTTCTGGACAGTAAAGAGACCCAGTACTTC. This gives the protein CASSFLDSKETQYF.

This clonotype was observed at least ten times. This chain joins TRBV7-9 and TRBJ2-5; D gene ambiguous. Germline V CDR1 and CDR2: SEHNR, FQNEAQ (reference sequence). CDR3 length: 12 residues. Trimming pared 0 bases from V and 4 bases from J, leaving 3 bases between. CDR3 residues: CASSLASETQYF. In DNA, the CDR3 is TGTGCCAGCAGCTTAGCGTCAGAGACCCAGTACTTC. The full variable domain, its missing parts supplied by reference TRBV7-9 and TRBJ2-5, is DTGVSQNPRHKITKRGQNVTFRCDPISEHNRLYWYRQTLGQGPEFLTYFQNEAQLEKSRLLSDRFSAERPKGSFSTLEIQRTEQGDSAMYLCASSLASETQYFGPGTRLLVL.

V gene TRBV7-2 combines with J gene TRBJ2-7; 7 positions agree with TRBD2. CDR1 and CDR2 (germline): SGHTA, FQGNSA. This CDR3 has 13 residues. Trimming removed 1 base from V and 5 bases from J; junction bases left unmatched: 2. The CDR3 nucleotides read TGTGCCAGCAGCTTAGAACTAGCGAACGAGCAGTACTTC. Amino acids: CASSLELANEQYF. The full variable domain, completed using reference TRBV7-2 and TRBJ2-7, is GAGVSQSPSNKVTEKGKDVELRCDPISGHTALYWYRQSLGQGLEFLIYFQGNSAPDKSGLPSDRFSAERTGGSVSTLTIQRTQQEDSAVYLCASSLELANEQYFGPGTRLTVT.

This clonotype has just a few counts. This chain uses TRBV3-1 with TRBJ2-1, with 9 bases aligning to TRBD2. CDR1 and CDR2 (germline): LGHDT, YNNKEL (reference sequence). The junction had 7 bases not matched to a gene; V was cut back by 4 bases and J by 0 bases. The CDR3 consists of 17 residues. The DNA for the CDR3 is TGTGCCAGCAGCCGAGGCAGTAGCGGGAGCTCCTACAATGAGCAGTTCTTC. Protein product: CASSRGSSGSSYNEQFF.